Below, 27 T cell receptor beta chains from the same sample are listed, as sequenced in a study of T cell repertoires in cytomegalovirus infection. Using its own MiXCR run on the reads, TCRdb lists one record per CDR3 protein. The sample lists some 200,000 distinct CDR3 sequences; 30% to 45% were seen once. No antigen has been assigned to these receptors. The sequences come from CD8+ T cells from cultured PBMCs, collected from culture after CMV antigen stimulation. Receptors originate from a human donor in good health (CMV status not recorded). Some clones in this sample may be carry-over from other donors' samples.

This clonotype was seen at least ten times. J is TRBJ2-5 and V is TRBV5-5; 12 bases align to TRBD2. Germline V lookup: CDR1 SGHKS, CDR2 YYEKEE (reference sequence). CDR3 length: 15 amino acids. The V gene end was trimmed by 5 bases and the J gene end by 1 base; junction bases not matched to a gene: 3. The CDR3 sequence: CASRWGLAGQETQYF. The CDR3 DNA is TGTGCCAGCAGGTGGGGACTAGCGGGCCAAGAGACCCAGTACTTC.

The rearrangement uses TRBV6-5 and TRBJ1-6; 8 nucleotides agree with TRBD1. The V segment lost 6 bases and the J segment 9 bases; nucleotides outside the gene matches: 16. The CDR3 extends over 17 amino acids. CDR1 is MNHEY, CDR2 SVGAGI, per germline. The CDR3 DNA is TGTGCCAGCAGGCAGGGGGCCCTAGAATTTGGAATTTCACCCCTCCACTTT. Protein product: CASRQGALEFGISPLHF.

The CDR3 bases are TGTGCCAGCAGTCTAAACCGGGACAGACCATCCTACAATGAGCAGTTCTTC. It specifies CASSLNRDRPSYNEQFF. The gene calls are TRBV6-6 and TRBJ2-1; 7 bases agree with TRBD1. The V gene's germline CDR1 is MNHNY and CDR2 SVGAGI (reference sequence). The ends lost 5 bases at V and 1 base at J; junction bases unmatched: 11. The CDR3 runs to 17 residues.

The chain has TRBV29-1 and TRBJ2-1; D is ambiguous. Germline CDR1 SQVTM, CDR2 ANQGSEA. The CDR3 loop spans 12 amino acids. The V end lost 5 bases, the J end lost 1 base, and 6 bases lay between the germline ends. CDR3 amino acids: CSVTVSYNEQFF. The CDR3 DNA reads TGCAGCGTTACGGTATCCTACAATGAGCAGTTCTTC.

This CDR3 is CASSPPRYTF. The CDR3 DNA sequence: TGTGCCAGCAGCCCCCCCCGCTACACCTTC. The gene calls are TRBV7-8 and TRBJ1-2; no firm D call. Trimming removed 5 bases at V and 9 bases at J, with 7 bases between. Germline V gene sequence: CDR1 SGHVS, CDR2 FQNEAQ. The CDR3 loop spans 10 amino acids.

This clonotype was observed a handful of times. The chain employs TRBV4-1 and TRBJ2-1; 8 nucleotides align to TRBD2. Germline values: CDR1 MGHRA, CDR2 YSYEKL. The CDR3 spans 15 residues. The V and J ends lost 1 base and 2 bases, in that order; junction bases with no gene match: 1. The chain's CDR3 is CASSQGTSPYNEQFF. Written as DNA, the CDR3 is TGCGCCAGCAGCCAAGGGACTAGCCCCTACAATGAGCAGTTCTTC.

The chain is built from TRBV28 and TRBJ2-5, with D maybe TRBD1 (6 bases). The ends were cut back, 6 bases at V and 3 bases at J, with 23 bases in the middle. CDR3 size: 17 residues. The germline gives CDR1 MDHEN, CDR2 SYDVKM. CDR3 loop: CASSYRARTPQKETQYF. In nucleotides, the CDR3 is TGTGCCAGCAGCTACAGGGCCAGGACTCCACAGAAAGAGACCCAGTACTTC. The full variable domain, with the rest looked up from reference TRBV28 and TRBJ2-5, is DVKVTQSSRYLVKRTGEKVFLECVQDMDHENMFWYRQDPGLGLRLIYFSYDVKMKEKGDIPEGYSVSREKKERFSLILESASTNQTSMYLCASSYRARTPQKETQYFGPGTRLLVL.

The chain recombines TRBV12-3 or TRBV12-4 with TRBJ2-2; 8 positions agree with TRBD2. CDR3 length equals 14 residues. J gave up 5 bases and V 4 bases, and 3 bases lay outside the gene matches. CDR3 DNA sequence: TGTGCCAGCAGTTACAGCGGGAGAACCGGGGAGCTGTTTTTT. Amino acid sequence: CASSYSGRTGELFF.

This clonotype was seen a few times. The gene calls are TRBV7-8 and TRBJ1-5; TRBD1 matches at 10 bases. The ends lost 4 bases at V and 5 bases at J; junction bases unmatched: 8. CDR3 length equals 16 residues. Germline values: CDR1 SGHVS, CDR2 FQNEAQ. The CDR3 DNA follows: TGTGCCAGCAGCTCCCACCGGGACAGGGGATATCAGCCCCAGCATTTT. Translation: CASSSHRDRGYQPQHF.

The table lists this clonotype with a few counts. CDR3 loop: CASTGFSNTGELFF. The CDR3 nucleotides read TGTGCCAGCACCGGGTTCTCGAACACCGGGGAGCTGTTTTTT. V is TRBV6-1 and J is TRBJ2-2, with no clear D. The V end lost 7 bases, the J end lost 0 bases, and 9 bases lay between the germline ends. Germline V gene lookup returns CDR1 MNHNS and CDR2 SASEGT. The CDR3 runs 14 residues.

The chain employs TRBV27 and TRBJ2-7, with D perhaps matching TRBD2 (6 bases). Germline V gene data show CDR1 as MNHEY and CDR2 as SMNVEV (reference sequence). V dropped 10 bases and J dropped 0 bases, with 13 bases sitting between them. The CDR3 contains 13 residues. CDR3 sequence reads: CATLGGDSYEQYF. CDR3 DNA: TGTGCCACCCTAGGAGGGGACTCCTACGAGCAGTACTTC.

Many counts were recorded for this clonotype. The rearrangement uses TRBV7-2 and TRBJ1-1; weak D call: TRBD1 (6 bases). V lost 1 base to trimming and J lost 3 bases, with 18 bases between them. Germline V lookup: CDR1 SGHTA, CDR2 FQGNSA. The CDR3 length is 17 residues. The CDR3 sequence is CASSLGHRVVVDTEAFF. CDR3 DNA: TGTGCCAGCAGCTTAGGGCACAGGGTTGTCGTTGACACTGAAGCTTTCTTT.

The chain has TRBV2 and TRBJ2-7; no clear D. Germline V CDR1 and CDR2: SNHLY, FYNNEI. This CDR3 has 13 amino acids. Trimming shortened V by 2 bases and J by 3 bases, and 8 bases separated the two germline ends. The CDR3 protein is CASSELAGYEQYF. CDR3 bases: TGTGCCAGCAGTGAACTCGCCGGCTACGAGCAGTACTTC.

V and J are TRBV28 and TRBJ1-5; 7 nucleotides agree with TRBD1. This CDR3 has 15 amino acids. V was pared by 4 bases and J by 0 bases, with 3 bases of the junction left unmatched. In germline, CDR1 is MDHEN, CDR2 SYDVKM. Here the CDR3 reads CASSSDRFSNQPQHF. The CDR3 region has the DNA TGTGCCAGCAGTTCGGACAGGTTTAGCAATCAGCCCCAGCATTTT.

The chain uses TRBV20-1 and TRBJ1-5, with TRBD1 identical over 7 bases. Per the germline V gene, CDR1 is DFQATT and CDR2 is SNEGSKA (reference sequence). V trimming: 5 bases; J trimming: 5 bases; junction bases outside the gene matches: 12. This CDR3 is 15 amino acids long. The CDR3 sequence is CSAAYEYRGDQPQHF. The CDR3 DNA sequence: TGCAGTGCTGCGTACGAGTACAGGGGTGATCAGCCCCAGCATTTT.

The J gene is TRBJ1-2, the V gene TRBV28; a possible D gene is TRBD1 (6 bases). The germline CDR1 and CDR2 sequences are MDHEN and SYDVKM. The CDR3 contains 16 residues. V was clipped by 3 bases and J by 2 bases, with 16 bases between them. The CDR3 DNA follows: TGTGCCAGCAGTTTCCTCCCCGCTGACAGGAACTATGGCTACACCTTC. Translation: CASSFLPADRNYGYTF.

This rearrangement joins TRBV6-5 to TRBJ1-2, with 11 bases matching TRBD1. V shed 0 bases and J 6 bases; nucleotides not matched to a gene: 3. Germline CDR1 MNHEY, CDR2 SVGAGI. CDR3 size: 15 residues. The DNA for the CDR3 is TGTGCCAGCAGTTACTCAGGACAGGGGGCTGATGGCTACACCTTC. It yields the protein CASSYSGQGADGYTF.

This clonotype was seen a few times. This chain links TRBV7-8 with TRBJ2-5; tentatively, D is TRBD1 (5 bases). The germline CDR1 and CDR2 sequences are SGHVS and FQNEAQ. V was trimmed by 1 base and J by 4 bases, leaving 10 bases between them. The CDR3 contains 14 residues. CDR3 coding DNA: TGTGCCAGCAGCTTAGAACAGGCAGCAGAGACCCAGTACTTC. It yields the protein CASSLEQAAETQYF.

The chain recombines TRBV15 with TRBJ1-2, with 7 bases lining up with TRBD1. V dropped 7 bases and J dropped 0; count of bases not matched to a gene: 14. Germline V gene lookup returns CDR1 LNHNV and CDR2 YYDKDF (reference sequence). The CDR3 loop spans 17 amino acids. CDR3 in amino acids: CATIDDRTGVPNYGYTF. CDR3 bases: TGTGCCACCATAGACGACCGGACAGGCGTCCCTAACTATGGCTACACCTTC.

The chain uses TRBV28 and TRBJ2-7, with 11 positions matching TRBD2. This CDR3 is built from 16 residues. V shed 3 bases, J shed 1 base, and the junction held 5 bases outside the gene matches. Germline CDR1 reads MDHEN; CDR2 reads SYDVKM. The CDR3 DNA sequence: TGTGCCAGCAGTTTGGGACTAGCGGAGAGATCCTACGAGCAGTACTTC. It specifies CASSLGLAERSYEQYF.

The CDR3: CASSRGGLAELTDTQYF. For the CDR3, the DNA is TGCGCCAGCAGCAGGGGGGGACTAGCGGAACTCACAGATACGCAGTATTTT. The V call is TRBV5-1, the J call TRBJ2-3, with TRBD2 identical over 11 bases. This CDR3 is 17 amino acids long. CDR1 is SGHRS and CDR2 is YFSETQ in the germline V gene. Trimming took 4 bases from V and 2 from J; bases not matched to a gene: 9.

V usage is TRBV27 and J usage is TRBJ1-1, with 12 positions matching TRBD1. The V gene's germline CDR1 is MNHEY and CDR2 SMNVEV (reference sequence). The CDR3 contains 18 residues. The V segment lost 3 bases and the J segment 1 base; nucleotides outside the gene matches: 9. The CDR3 spells CASSLLPRDRGPNTEAFF. The CDR3 nucleotides read TGTGCCAGCAGTTTGTTGCCGCGGGACAGGGGGCCGAACACTGAAGCTTTCTTT.

The CDR3 DNA follows: TGTGCCAGCAGTACTGACAGGGAAGCTGGGGCCAACGTCCTGACTTTC. Translating it yields CASSTDREAGANVLTF. V is TRBV27 and J is TRBJ2-6; 7 bases agree with TRBD1. Trimming at V came to 5 bases and at J to 2 bases, leaving 6 bases not matched to a gene. The CDR3 spans 16 residues. In germline, CDR1 is MNHEY, CDR2 SMNVEV (reference sequence).

The chain carries TRBV7-9 and TRBJ1-4; no clear D gene. CDR1 SEHNR and CDR2 FQNEAQ come from the germline V gene (reference sequence). The CDR3 spans 14 residues. Trimming stripped 6 bases from V and 7 bases from J, with 15 bases between. The CDR3 loop is CASRPKAPSEKLFF. Written as DNA, the CDR3 is TGTGCCAGCAGGCCCAAGGCCCCGAGTGAAAAACTGTTTTTT.

The rearrangement links TRBV3-1 to TRBJ2-1, with unresolved D. The CDR3 sequence is 14 residues long. Germline V gene data show CDR1 as LGHDT and CDR2 as YNNKEL (reference sequence). Between the trimmed V and J ends, which lost 6 bases and 1 base, there was a span of 10 bases. CDR3 protein: CASRGQASYNEQFF. The CDR3 DNA is TGTGCCAGCAGGGGCCAAGCGTCCTACAATGAGCAGTTCTTC.

This chain connects TRBV28 to TRBJ2-5; D is tentatively TRBD1 or TRBD2 (5 bases each). V lost 5 bases and J lost 2, with 15 bases in between. The germline gives CDR1 MDHEN, CDR2 SYDVKM. CDR3 length equals 15 residues. CDR3 loop: CASSARGQPQETQYF. DNA of the CDR3: TGTGCCAGCAGTGCCCGGGGCCAGCCTCAAGAGACCCAGTACTTC.

The genes are TRBV7-9 and TRBJ1-1; 7 nucleotides align to TRBD1. The ends lost 11 bases at V and 4 bases at J; junction bases unmatched: 7. Germline V gene data show CDR1 as SEHNR and CDR2 as FQNEAQ (reference sequence). CDR3 length equals 12 residues. The CDR3 DNA reads as TGTGCCGGTACAGGGGACCTCACTGAAGCTTTCTTT. Translating gives CAGTGDLTEAFF.